This T cell receptor (beta chain) was documented in a study of beta chain features in type 1 diabetes. This clone is categorized as medium-sized. Its antigen is as yet unknown. Trimming removed 0 bases from V and 0 bases from J, with 14 bases in between. Germline lookup yields CDR1 SEHNR and CDR2 FQNEAQ (reference sequence). The CDR3 sequence is 17 residues long. Study-level points and caveats: The naive, central memory and Treg TCRB repertoires showed an apparent similarity that was greater among patients than among healthy donors.

The sequenced template was cDNA made from the entire isolated RNA. Generated by immunoSEQ multiplex PCR, the TCRdb table keeps only in-frame clones and is missing some. The data contain approximately 38,000 clones, about two thirds of them singletons. This chain connects TRBV7-9 to TRBJ1-2; tentative D call: TRBD1 (6 bases). This clonotype was sampled from a woman between 25 and 40 years old in good health. Sequences were obtained from Tregs from blood. The CDR3 DNA sequence: TGTGCCAGCAGCTTAGCTGGGACAAGCTACTCTAACTATGGCTACACCTTC. Amino acids: CASSLAGTSYSNYGYTF.